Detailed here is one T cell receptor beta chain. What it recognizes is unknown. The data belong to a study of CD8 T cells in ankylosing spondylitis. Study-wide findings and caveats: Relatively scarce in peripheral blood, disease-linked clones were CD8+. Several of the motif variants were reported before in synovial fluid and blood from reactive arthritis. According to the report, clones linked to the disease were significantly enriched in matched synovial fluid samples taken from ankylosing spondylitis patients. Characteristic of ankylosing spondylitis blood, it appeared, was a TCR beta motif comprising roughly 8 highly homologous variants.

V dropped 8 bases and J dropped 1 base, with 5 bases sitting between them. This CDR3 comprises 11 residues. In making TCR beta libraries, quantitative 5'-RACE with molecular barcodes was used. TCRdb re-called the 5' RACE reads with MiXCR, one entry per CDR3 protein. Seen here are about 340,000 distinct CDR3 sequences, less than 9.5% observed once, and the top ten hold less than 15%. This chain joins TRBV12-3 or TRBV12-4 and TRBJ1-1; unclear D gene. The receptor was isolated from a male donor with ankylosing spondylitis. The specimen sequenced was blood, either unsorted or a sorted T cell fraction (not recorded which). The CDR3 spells CASGRNTEAFF. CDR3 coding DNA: TGTGCCAGCGGGAGGAACACTGAAGCTTTCTTT.